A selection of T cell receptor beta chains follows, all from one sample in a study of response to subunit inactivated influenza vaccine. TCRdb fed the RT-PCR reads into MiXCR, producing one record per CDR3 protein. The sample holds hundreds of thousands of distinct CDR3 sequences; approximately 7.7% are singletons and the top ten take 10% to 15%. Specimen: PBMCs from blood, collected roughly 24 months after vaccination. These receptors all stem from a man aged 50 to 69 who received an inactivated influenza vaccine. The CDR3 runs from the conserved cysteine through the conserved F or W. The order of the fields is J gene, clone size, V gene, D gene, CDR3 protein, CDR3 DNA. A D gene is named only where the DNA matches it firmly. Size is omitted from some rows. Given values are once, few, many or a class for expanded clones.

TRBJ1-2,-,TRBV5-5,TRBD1,CASSSGTASAGYTF,TGTGCCAGCAGCTCCGGGACAGCTTCCGCTGGCTACACCTTC
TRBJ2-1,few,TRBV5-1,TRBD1,CASSKDRTYNEQFF,TGCGCCAGCAGCAAGGACAGGACCTACAATGAGCAGTTCTTC
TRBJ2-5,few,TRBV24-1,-,CATSDSGEAQETQYF,TGTGCCACCAGTGATTCGGGAGAGGCTCAAGAGACCCAGTACTTC
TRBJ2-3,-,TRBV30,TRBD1,CAWSVRGPDTQYF,TGTGCCTGGAGTGTTAGGGGGCCAGATACGCAGTATTTT
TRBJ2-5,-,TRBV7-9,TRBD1,CASSPRGQQETQYF,TGTGCCAGCAGCCCAAGGGGGCAGCAAGAGACCCAGTACTTC
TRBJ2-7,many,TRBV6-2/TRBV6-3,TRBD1,CASSDPPGQGYEQYF,TGTGCCAGCAGTGACCCTCCGGGACAGGGGTACGAGCAGTACTTC
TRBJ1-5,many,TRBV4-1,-,CASTRVLGNQPQHF,TGCGCCAGCACCAGGGTTCTGGGCAATCAGCCCCAGCATTTT
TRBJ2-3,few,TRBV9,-,CASSVAGHSQEQYF,TGTGCCAGCAGCGTAGCTGGGCACTCCCAAGAGCAGTATTTT
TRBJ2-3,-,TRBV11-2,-,CASSFRPGLLLPDTQYF,TGTGCCAGCAGCTTCAGACCGGGACTTCTTTTACCAGATACGCAGTATTTT
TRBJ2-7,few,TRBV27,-,CASKNDTGTYEQYF,TGTGCCAGCAAAAACGACACAGGTACCTACGAGCAGTACTTC
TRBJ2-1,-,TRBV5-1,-,CASSPNGRRDREQFF,TGCGCCAGCAGCCCCAACGGACGACGCGATAGGGAGCAGTTCTTC
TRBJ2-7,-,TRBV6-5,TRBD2,CASSSTGAGGPYEQYF,TGTGCCAGCAGTTCCACCGGTGCGGGAGGGCCCTACGAGCAGTACTTC
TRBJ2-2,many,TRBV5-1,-,CASSLSWGTGELFF,TGCGCCAGCAGCTTGTCCTGGGGCACCGGGGAGCTGTTTTTT
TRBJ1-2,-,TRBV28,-,CASSPSPTNYGYTF,TGTGCCAGCAGTCCATCCCCGACTAACTATGGCTACACCTTC
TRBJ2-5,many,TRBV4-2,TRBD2,CASSQDDSSGYQETQYF,TGTGCCAGCAGCCAAGACGATAGTAGCGGGTACCAAGAGACCCAGTACTTC
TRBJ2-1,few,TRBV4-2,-,CASSQSLLSSYNEQFF,TGTGCCAGCAGCCAAAGTCTCCTGAGCTCCTACAATGAGCAGTTCTTC
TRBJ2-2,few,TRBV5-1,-,CASSLALGRQTGELFF,TGCGCCAGCAGCTTGGCCCTGGGGCGTCAGACCGGGGAGCTGTTTTTT
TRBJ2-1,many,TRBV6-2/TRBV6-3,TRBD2,CASSYSPSGSLNEQFF,TGTGCCAGCAGTTACAGTCCTAGCGGGAGTTTAAATGAGCAGTTCTTC
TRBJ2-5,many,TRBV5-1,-,CASSLVAWSYQETQYF,TGCGCCAGCAGCTTGGTTGCTTGGTCGTACCAAGAGACCCAGTACTTC
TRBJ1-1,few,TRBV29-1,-,CSVSRGDSEAFF,TGCAGCGTTTCAAGGGGGGATAGTGAAGCTTTCTTT
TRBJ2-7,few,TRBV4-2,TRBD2,CASSPRRGGMFEQYF,TGTGCCAGCAGCCCTAGGCGCGGGGGTATGTTCGAGCAGTACTTC
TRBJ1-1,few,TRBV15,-,CATSRVTGVTEAFF,TGTGCCACCAGCAGAGTTACCGGGGTTACTGAAGCTTTCTTT
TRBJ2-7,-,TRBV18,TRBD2,CASSPSRTSDEQYF,TGTGCCAGCTCACCGTCAAGGACTAGCGACGAGCAGTACTTC
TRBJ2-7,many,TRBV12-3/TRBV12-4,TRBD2,CASSSGLVHEQYF,TGTGCCAGCAGCTCCGGACTAGTCCACGAGCAGTACTTC
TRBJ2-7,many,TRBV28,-,CASSFSWNRAYEQYF,TGTGCCAGCAGTTTTAGCTGGAACAGGGCCTACGAGCAGTACTTC
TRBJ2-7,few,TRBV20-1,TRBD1,CSASRGQNYEQYF,TGCAGTGCTAGTCGGGGACAGAATTACGAGCAGTACTTC
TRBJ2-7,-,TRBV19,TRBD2,CASRDAGTSGNEQYF,TGTGCCAGTAGGGATGCCGGGACTAGCGGTAACGAGCAGTACTTC
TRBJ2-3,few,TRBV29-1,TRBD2,CSVRGSGGPSTDTQYF,TGCAGCGTTAGGGGTAGCGGGGGCCCTAGCACAGATACGCAGTATTTT
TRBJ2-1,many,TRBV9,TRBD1,CASSEGDRFNEQFF,TGTGCCAGCAGCGAGGGGGACAGATTCAATGAGCAGTTCTTC
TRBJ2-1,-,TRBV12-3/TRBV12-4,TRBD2,CASSLGTTEFF,TGTGCCAGCAGTCTGGGGACTACCGAGTTCTTC
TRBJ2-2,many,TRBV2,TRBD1,CASSWTGANTGELFF,TGTGCCAGCAGTTGGACAGGGGCAAACACCGGGGAGCTGTTTTTT
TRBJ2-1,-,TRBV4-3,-,CASSSPWPYNEQFF,TGCGCCAGCAGCTCCCCCTGGCCCTACAATGAGCAGTTCTTC
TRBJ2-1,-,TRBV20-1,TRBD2,CSAGETSGAAQFF,TGCAGTGCTGGAGAGACTAGCGGCGCGGCGCAGTTCTTC
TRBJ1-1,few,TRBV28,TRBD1,CASSLGRQGFEAFF,TGTGCCAGCAGTTTAGGCAGACAGGGTTTTGAAGCTTTCTTT
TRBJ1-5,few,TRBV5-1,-,CASSLGTPDQPQHF,TGCGCCAGCAGCTTGGGGACCCCAGATCAGCCCCAGCATTTT
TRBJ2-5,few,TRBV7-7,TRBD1,CASSLDPGTEETQYF,TGTGCTAGCAGCTTAGACCCCGGGACAGAAGAGACCCAGTACTTC
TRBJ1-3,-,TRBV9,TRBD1,CASSVRDRGNTIYF,TGTGCCAGCAGCGTCCGGGACAGGGGGAACACCATATATTTT
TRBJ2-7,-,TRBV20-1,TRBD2,CSARAPSGGYEQYF,TGCAGTGCTAGAGCGCCTAGCGGGGGCTACGAGCAGTACTTC
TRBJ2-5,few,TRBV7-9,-,CASSSAPLVQETQYF,TGTGCCAGCAGTTCCGCCCCACTTGTTCAAGAGACCCAGTACTTC
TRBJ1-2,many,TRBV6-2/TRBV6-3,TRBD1,CASSQPDRGVYGYTF,TGTGCCAGCAGTCAACCCGACAGGGGAGTCTATGGCTACACCTTC
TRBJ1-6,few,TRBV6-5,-,CASSYSGGPGGSPLHF,TGTGCCAGCAGTTACTCTGGGGGACCTGGGGGTTCACCCCTCCACTTT
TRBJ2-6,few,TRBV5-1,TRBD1,CASSGDRGFGANVLTF,TGCGCCAGCAGCGGCGACAGGGGGTTTGGGGCCAACGTCCTGACTTTC
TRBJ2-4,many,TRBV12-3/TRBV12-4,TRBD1,CASSRRQGVDIQYF,TGTGCCAGCAGTCGGCGACAGGGTGTAGACATTCAGTACTTC
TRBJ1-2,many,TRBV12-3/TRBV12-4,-,CASSGTQGDYGYTF,TGTGCCAGCAGTGGGACACAGGGCGACTATGGCTACACCTTC
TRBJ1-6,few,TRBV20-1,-,CSARGDSRHNSPLHF,TGCAGTGCTAGAGGGGATTCCCGACATAATTCACCCCTCCACTTT
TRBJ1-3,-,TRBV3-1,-,CASSQEGVAGNTIYF,TGTGCCAGCAGCCAAGAGGGGGTCGCTGGAAACACCATATATTTT
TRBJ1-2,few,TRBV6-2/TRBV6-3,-,CASSSSTGNVGGYTF,TGTGCCAGCAGTTCCTCAACAGGGAATGTCGGTGGCTACACCTTC
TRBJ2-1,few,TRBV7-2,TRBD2,CASSPELAGGFNEQFF,TGTGCCAGCAGCCCAGAACTAGCGGGGGGTTTCAATGAGCAGTTCTTC
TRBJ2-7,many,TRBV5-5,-,CASSLLTTSSYEQYF,TGTGCCAGCAGCTTGTTGACAACAAGCTCCTACGAGCAGTACTTC